The rows below give T cell receptor beta chains drawn from one sample of a study of blood T cell repertoires in COVID-19. Assay: immunoSEQ multiplex PCR; the TCRdb copy retains only in-frame clones and omits some. Of more than 100,000 clones listed, about 80% are singletons. The sample was peripheral blood. These receptors all stem from a human donor in a cohort sampled during active or convalescent COVID-19. Both conserved end residues are part of each CDR3. D genes are given only for firm matches. Clone size appears in some rows only: once, few, many, or a class for an expanded clone.

j_gene,abundance,v_gene,d_gene,CDR3aa,CDR3nt
TRBJ1-6,.,TRBV5-4,.,CASSLGSSYNSPLHF,TGTGCCAGCAGCTTGGGGAGCTCCTATAATTCACCCCTCCACTTT
TRBJ1-2,.,TRBV2,TRBD1,CASRQGQGAFYGYTF,TGTGCCAGCAGACAAGGACAGGGGGCTTTCTATGGCTACACCTTC
TRBJ1-4,once,TRBV7-8,TRBD1,CASSSGQALGTNEKLFF,TGTGCCAGCAGCTCGGGACAGGCATTGGGAACTAATGAAAAACTGTTTTTT
TRBJ2-7,.,TRBV5-5,TRBD1,CASSLVGTGGPDEQYF,TGTGCCAGCAGCTTGGTGGGGACAGGGGGACCTGACGAGCAGTACTTC
TRBJ2-7,.,TRBV7-9,TRBD1,CASSSDWTGGYEQYF,TGTGCCAGCAGCTCCGACTGGACAGGGGGCTACGAGCAGTACTTC
TRBJ2-3,.,TRBV12-2,.,CASRLGGEERLMADTQYF,TGTGCAAGTCGCTTAGGGGGGGAGGAGCGGTTGATGGCAGATACGCAGTATTTT
TRBJ1-1,.,TRBV3-1/TRBV3-2,.,CASSQDGPDMNTEAFF,TGTGCCAGCAGCCAAGATGGGCCAGACATGAACACTGAAGCTTTCTTT
TRBJ1-2,.,TRBV28,.,CASSLSGTNGYTF,TGTGCCAGCAGTTTGTCCGGGACTAATGGCTACACCTTC
TRBJ2-1,once,TRBV27,.,CASSPSFRAPGGEQFF,TGTGCCAGCAGTCCTTCTTTCAGGGCCCCCGGAGGGGAGCAGTTCTTC
TRBJ1-5,.,TRBV19,.,CASRSQAGNQPQHF,TGTGCCAGTAGGAGCCAGGCTGGCAATCAGCCCCAGCATTTT
TRBJ2-1,once,TRBV4-3,TRBD1,CASSQGQGRGEQFF,TGCGCCAGCAGCCAAGGACAGGGAAGGGGTGAGCAGTTCTTC
TRBJ1-2,once,TRBV3-1/TRBV3-2,TRBD1,CASSQARQGVGYTF,TGTGCCAGCAGCCAAGCGAGACAGGGGGTTGGCTACACCTTC
TRBJ2-1,.,TRBV10-3,.,CAISELALLSNEQFF,TGTGCCATCAGTGAACTAGCTCTGCTCTCCAATGAGCAGTTCTTC
TRBJ1-2,once,TRBV12-5,TRBD1,CASGLGIQGGYGYTF,TGTGCTAGTGGTTTGGGAATCCAGGGGGGTTATGGCTACACCTTC
TRBJ1-4,few,TRBV28,TRBD1,CASSFERDRGTNEKLFF,TGTGCCAGCAGTTTCGAGAGGGACAGGGGAACTAATGAAAAACTGTTTTTT
TRBJ1-3,.,TRBV11-2,.,CASSYAGSGNTIYF,TGTGCCAGCAGCTACGCGGGGTCTGGAAACACCATATATTTT
TRBJ2-1,few,TRBV2,TRBD2,CASRVAGGPYNEQFF,TGTGCCAGCAGGGTAGCGGGGGGGCCATACAATGAGCAGTTCTTC
TRBJ1-5,.,TRBV5-1,.,CASSSGSNQPQHF,TGCGCCAGCAGCTCCGGTAGCAATCAGCCCCAGCATTTT
TRBJ2-1,.,TRBV9,.,CASSVDGGQYNEQFF,TGTGCCAGCAGCGTAGACGGGGGGCAGTACAATGAGCAGTTCTTC
TRBJ1-4,.,TRBV10-3,.,CATRPGLGGEKLFF,TGTGCCACACGCCCGGGACTGGGCGGCGAAAAACTGTTTTTT
TRBJ2-3,.,TRBV4-2,TRBD1,CASSQDSWVGGIVDTQYF,TGTGCCAGCAGCCAAGACTCATGGGTAGGGGGCATTGTAGATACGCAGTATTTT
TRBJ2-7,.,TRBV4-1,TRBD1,CASSLRGQHYEQYF,TGCGCCAGCAGCCTCCGGGGACAGCACTACGAGCAGTACTTC
TRBJ1-5,.,TRBV7-9,TRBD1,CASSPQGNQPQHF,TGTGCCAGCAGCCCACAGGGGAATCAGCCCCAGCATTTT
TRBJ2-3,.,TRBV5-1,TRBD1,CASSAKGTGPTDTQYF,TGCGCCAGCAGCGCAAAAGGGACAGGGCCCACAGATACGCAGTATTTT
TRBJ2-2,.,TRBV7-3,.,CASSLTSPANTGELFF,TGTGCCAGCAGCTTAACTTCGCCAGCGAACACCGGGGAGCTGTTTTTT
TRBJ1-2,.,TRBV7-9,.,CASSYTGNSNYGYTF,TGTGCCAGCAGCTACACAGGGAACTCGAACTATGGCTACACCTTC
TRBJ1-4,.,TRBV23-1,.,CASSYGGANEKLFF,TGCGCCAGCAGTTACGGGGGGGCTAATGAAAAACTGTTTTTT
TRBJ1-4,.,TRBV9,.,CASSLRPGEKLFF,TGTGCCAGCAGCCTCCGACCGGGAGAAAAACTGTTTTTT
TRBJ2-7,.,TRBV6-5,TRBD1,CASSLGPGTGENEQYF,TGTGCCAGCAGTTTGGGACCGGGGACAGGGGAGAACGAGCAGTACTTC
TRBJ2-7,.,TRBV28,TRBD1,CASRMGTGRGEQYF,TGTGCCAGCAGGATGGGGACAGGGAGAGGCGAGCAGTACTTC
TRBJ1-1,.,TRBV4-1,.,CASSHLGATEFGTEAFF,TGCGCCAGCAGCCACCTGGGGGCTACAGAGTTCGGCACTGAAGCTTTCTTT